The TCR beta chain described here comes from a study of OX40 agonist ivuxolimab in advanced cancers. In terms of the full investigation: Ivuxolimab, which targeted the costimulatory receptor OX40 (CD134), was an agonistic, fully human IgG2 monoclonal antibody. Partial responses occurred in three dose-escalation patients, of whom one had hepatocellular carcinoma and two had cutaneous melanoma. A male proportion of roughly 80% and a mean age of around 60 years, ranging from about 23 to 90, were recorded for the dose-escalation cohort. Prior anti-PD-1, anti-PD-L1 or anti-CTLA-4 therapy was permitted, and checkpoint inhibitors had been received by about 44% of dose-escalation patients. The monotherapy dose-escalation portion (N of about 47 patients) of the phase I ivuxolimab trial is reported in the paper. Among the approximately 50 dose-escalation patients, about 20 had hepatocellular carcinoma, roughly 15 melanoma, 9 renal cell carcinoma and 9 head and neck cancer. Peripheral TCRbeta sequencing aimed to test whether ivuxolimab altered TCR sequence diversity and caused clonal T-cell expansion. Intravenous ivuxolimab was administered to patients every 2 weeks at six dose levels: 0.01, 0.1, 0.3, 1.5, 3 and 10 mg/kg. What the work shows at the level of the full study, not this receptor alone: Low levels of normalized T-cell clonal expansion were also seen in some patients who did not respond. After ivuxolimab, more expanded clones were found on average in CD8+ T cells than in CD4+ T cells. At doses of 0.1 to 3.0 mg/kg, clonal expansion of both CD4+ and CD8+ blood T cells was observed from baseline to week 6. Which antigens the clonally expanded peripheral T cells were specific for was not determined. In partial responders in the 0.1-3.0 mg/kg groups, normalized peripheral clonal expansion was found to be among the lowest, especially among CD8+ T cells.

CDR1 and CDR2 are read off the germline V gene as SGHTA and FQGTGA. Trimming removed 6 bases from V and 4 bases from J; the gene matches leave 6 bases unexplained. CDR3 length: 15 amino acids, cysteine to phenylalanine. Of all the DNA, just the CDR3 is kept, 45 bases in frame from base 1. About this clone itself: No cognate antigen has been identified for it. Nothing much larger sits one base from this clone, and base qualities are not available.

To sequence the TCRbeta CDR3 region, genomic DNA was isolated from the sorted cells. The immunoSEQ Assay was used to sequence the TCRbeta CDR3 regions. TCRdb retrieved this table from immuneACCESS and kept in-frame rearrangements only. Not all clones are present; in checked studies, unresolved V genes account for under half, and no reason is known for the remainder. Across this sample there are 53,000 or so clones, with approximately 84% seen only once. The ten largest clones take up less than 15% of the sample. Patients with a history of autoimmune disease or receiving systemic immunosuppression were excluded from the trial. Peripheral blood for TCR sequencing was collected from all dose cohorts at baseline, on cycle 4 day 1, and on cycle 7 day 1. Samples were obtained from an open-label, multicenter, first-in-human phase I dose-escalation trial of ivuxolimab. Adults with locally advanced or metastatic melanoma, renal cell, hepatocellular, or head and neck squamous cell carcinoma were enrolled in the trial. CD4+ and CD8+ T cells were sorted separately from peripheral blood before TCR sequencing.

The TCR was taken from an adult with an advanced solid tumor such as melanoma, head and neck, liver or kidney cancer. The chain was built from TRBV7-3 and TRBJ2-2, with TRBD2 identical over 9 junction bases. Sequencing was performed on CD4+ or CD8+ T cells sorted from blood, taken in a trial of the OX40 agonist ivuxolimab. The nucleotides read TGTGCCAGCAGTCGGACTAGCGACGGCACCGGGGAGCTGTTTTTT. Its product reads: CASSRTSDGTGELFF.